This T cell receptor beta chain emerged from a study of T cells in Graves' hyperthyroidism and ophthalmopathy. Findings and limits, study-wide: Ophthalmopathy was distinguished from stable hyperthyroidism by 13 V-J signatures.

This clonotype was seen repeatedly, ten times or more. The antigen is undetermined. RNA transcripts yielded amplified TCR beta CDR3 regions. During a first-round RT-PCR of the TCR CDR3, the HTBI primer set was used. Each CDR3 protein gets one entry after TCRdb re-called the multiplex PCR reads with MiXCR. The repertoire holds about 480,000 distinct CDR3 sequences, with approximately 25% as singletons. Enrolled ophthalmopathy patients presented with a Clinical Activity Score of at least 3, a NOSPECS grade of at least 4, and disease duration under 3 months. Sequencing was performed on blood. This TCR was recovered from a woman in her twenties or thirties with Graves' ophthalmopathy.

The CDR3 reads CASSNPAAGELFF. For the CDR3, the DNA is TGTGCCAGCAGCAACCCCGCGGCCGGGGAGCTGTTTTTT. V and J are TRBV6-5 and TRBJ2-2, with D uncertain. The V and J ends lost 6 bases and 6 bases respectively, with 11 bases between them. The germline CDR1 and CDR2 sequences are MNHEY and SVGAGI. This CDR3 spans 13 amino acids.